This T cell receptor (beta chain) emerged from a study of CD8 T cells in ankylosing spondylitis. General study results and limits: A motif of fewer than ten highly homologous TCR beta variants was seen as apparently characteristic of ankylosing spondylitis blood.

Quantitative molecular-barcoded 5'-RACE generated the TCR beta libraries. MiXCR, applied by TCRdb to the 5' RACE reads, yields one record per CDR3 protein. The sample lists 700,000 to 850,000 distinct CDR3 sequences, about 12% occurring once. Deletions cut 6 bases from V and 4 bases from J, with 10 bases between. CDR1 and CDR2 (germline): MNHEY, SVGEGT. CDR3 length: 13 amino acids. This clonotype was observed a few times. Its antigen is unknown. The chain couples TRBV6-2 or TRBV6-3 to TRBJ1-5; D is perhaps TRBD1 (6 bases). The receptor was isolated from a male donor with ankylosing spondylitis. Sequences were obtained from blood, either unsorted or a sorted T cell fraction (not recorded which). CDR3 amino acids: CASRGHLNQPQHF. The CDR3 DNA is TGTGCCAGCAGGGGACACCTTAATCAGCCCCAGCATTTT.